This T cell receptor beta chain was sequenced during a study of T-cell reconstitution after alpha-beta-depleted transplantation in children. Regarding the study as a whole: Where alpha-beta T cells came from about two months after transplant was reportedly several hundred expanded graft clones. Some patients showed high day-60 TCRbeta diversity, which derived from surviving recipient T cells and thymic progenitors. Newly generated T cells supplied most T-cell counts and diversity one year post-transplant.

A TCRbeta library incorporating unique molecular identifiers was prepared. TCRdb processed the PCR reads anew with MiXCR; each CDR3 protein has one entry. The table includes some 460,000 distinct CDR3 sequences, 15% to 20% detected once. This clonotype has just a few counts. What it binds is unknown. Between the trimmed V and J ends, which lost 4 bases and 3 bases, there was a span of 16 bases. Germline CDR1 is MNHEY and CDR2 is SMNVEV (reference sequence). The CDR3 sequence is 15 residues long. The J gene is TRBJ2-7, the V gene TRBV27; tentatively, D is TRBD2 (7 bases). The sequence was obtained from a boy in the first two years of life who had a stem cell transplant for Wiskott-Aldrich syndrome, so the T cells may come from the graft donor. This specimen was PBMCs, mostly from graft donor cells, taken 360 days after TCRalphabeta/CD19-depleted stem cell transplant. The CDR3 here is CASSSGGGGFYEQYF. Here the CDR3 DNA reads TGTGCCAGCAGTTCCGGAGGGGGGGGTTTCTACGAGCAGTACTTC.